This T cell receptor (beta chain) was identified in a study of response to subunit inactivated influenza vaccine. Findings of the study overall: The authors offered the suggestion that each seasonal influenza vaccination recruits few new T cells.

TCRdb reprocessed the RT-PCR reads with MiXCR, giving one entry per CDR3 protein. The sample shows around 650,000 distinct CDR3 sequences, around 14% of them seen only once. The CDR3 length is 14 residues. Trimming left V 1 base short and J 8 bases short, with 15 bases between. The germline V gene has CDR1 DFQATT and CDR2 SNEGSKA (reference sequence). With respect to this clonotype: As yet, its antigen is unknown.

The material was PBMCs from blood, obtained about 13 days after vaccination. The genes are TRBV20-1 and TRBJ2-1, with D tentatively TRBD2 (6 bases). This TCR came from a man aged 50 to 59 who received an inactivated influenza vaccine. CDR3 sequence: CSARGGTSLDEQFF. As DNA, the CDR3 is TGCAGTGCTAGAGGTGGAACTAGCTTAGATGAGCAGTTCTTC.